This T cell receptor beta chain came from a study of T cells in Graves' hyperthyroidism and ophthalmopathy. The ends were cut back, 1 base at V and 6 bases at J, with 13 bases in the middle. Looked up from germline, CDR1 is SGHTA and CDR2 is FQGNSA. The CDR3 extends over 14 amino acids. The CDR3 regions of TCR beta were amplified from RNA transcripts. Primed by the HTBI set, a first-round RT-PCR was run on the TCR CDR3. TCRdb fed the multiplex PCR reads into MiXCR, producing one record per CDR3 protein. The sample records about 580,000 distinct CDR3 sequences, approximately 13% being singletons. This clonotype was observed many times.

This chain uses TRBV7-2 with TRBJ2-7; D possibly uses TRBD1 or TRBD2 (5 bases each). The sequencing input was blood. The sequence came from a woman in her 30s with Graves' hyperthyroidism that later progressed to Graves' ophthalmopathy. CDR3 region: CASSLVGQGAEQYF. In nucleotides, the CDR3 is TGTGCCAGCAGCTTAGTAGGGCAGGGAGCCGAGCAGTACTTC. Combining the CDR3 with reference TRBV7-2 and TRBJ2-7 gives the whole variable domain GAGVSQSPSNKVTEKGKDVELRCDPISGHTALYWYRQSLGQGLEFLIYFQGNSAPDKSGLPSDRFSAERTGGSVSTLTIQRTQQEDSAVYLCASSLVGQGAEQYFGPGTRLTVT.